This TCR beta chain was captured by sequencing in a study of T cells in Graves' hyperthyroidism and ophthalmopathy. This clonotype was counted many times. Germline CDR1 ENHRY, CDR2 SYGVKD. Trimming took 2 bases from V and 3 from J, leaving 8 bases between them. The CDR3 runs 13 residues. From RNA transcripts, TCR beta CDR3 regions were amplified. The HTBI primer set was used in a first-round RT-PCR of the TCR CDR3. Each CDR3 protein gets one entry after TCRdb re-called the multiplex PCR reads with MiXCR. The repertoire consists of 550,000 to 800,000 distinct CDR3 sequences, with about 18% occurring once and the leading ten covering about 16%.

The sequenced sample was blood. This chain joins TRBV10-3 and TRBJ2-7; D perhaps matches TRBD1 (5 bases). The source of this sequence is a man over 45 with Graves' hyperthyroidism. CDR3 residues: CAISEVGHYEQYF. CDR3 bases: TGTGCCATCAGTGAGGTCGGACACTACGAGCAGTACTTC.